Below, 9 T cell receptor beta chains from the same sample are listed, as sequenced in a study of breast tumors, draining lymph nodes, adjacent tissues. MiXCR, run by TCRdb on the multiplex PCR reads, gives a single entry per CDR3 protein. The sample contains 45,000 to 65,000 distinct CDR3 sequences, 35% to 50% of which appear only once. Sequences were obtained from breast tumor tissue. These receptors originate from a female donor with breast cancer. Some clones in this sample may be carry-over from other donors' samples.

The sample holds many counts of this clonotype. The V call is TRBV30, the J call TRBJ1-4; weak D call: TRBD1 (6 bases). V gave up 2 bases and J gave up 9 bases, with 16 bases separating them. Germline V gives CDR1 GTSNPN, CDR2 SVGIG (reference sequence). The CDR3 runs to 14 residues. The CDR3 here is CAWSTDSLRKKLFF. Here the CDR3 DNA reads TGTGCCTGGAGTACGGACAGCCTCCGAAAAAAACTGTTTTTT.

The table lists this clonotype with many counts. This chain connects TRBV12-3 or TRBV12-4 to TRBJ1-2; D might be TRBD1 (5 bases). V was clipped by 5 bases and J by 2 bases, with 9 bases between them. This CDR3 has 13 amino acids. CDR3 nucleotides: TGTGCCAGCAGTCCAGCAGGGAACTATGGCTACACCTTC. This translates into CASSPAGNYGYTF.

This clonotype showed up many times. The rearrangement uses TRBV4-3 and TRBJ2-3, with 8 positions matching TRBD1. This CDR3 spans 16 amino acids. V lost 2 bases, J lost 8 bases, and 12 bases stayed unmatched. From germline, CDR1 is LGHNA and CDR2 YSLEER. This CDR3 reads CASSQNPDRVGGTQYF. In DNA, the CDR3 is TGCGCCAGCAGCCAAAACCCGGACAGGGTTGGAGGTACGCAGTATTTT.

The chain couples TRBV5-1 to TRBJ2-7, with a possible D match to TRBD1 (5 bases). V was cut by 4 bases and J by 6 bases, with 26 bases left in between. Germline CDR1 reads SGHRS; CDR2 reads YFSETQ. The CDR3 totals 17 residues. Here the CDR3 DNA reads TGCGCCAGCAGCGTTGGACCCCCTGGACACGGATTCCGCGAGCAGTACTTC. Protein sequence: CASSVGPPGHGFREQYF. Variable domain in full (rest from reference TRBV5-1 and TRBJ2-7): KAGVTQTPRYLIKTRGQQVTLSCSPISGHRSVSWYQQTPGQGLQFLFEYFSETQRNKGNFPGRFSGRQFSNSRSEMNVSTLELGDSALYLCASSVGPPGHGFREQYFGPGTRLTVT.

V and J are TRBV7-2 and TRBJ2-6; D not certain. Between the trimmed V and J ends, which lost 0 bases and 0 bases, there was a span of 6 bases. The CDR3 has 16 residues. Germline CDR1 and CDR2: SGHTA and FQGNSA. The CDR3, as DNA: TGTGCCAGCAGCTTAGCCACAGACTCTGGGGCCAACGTCCTGACTTTC. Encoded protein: CASSLATDSGANVLTF.

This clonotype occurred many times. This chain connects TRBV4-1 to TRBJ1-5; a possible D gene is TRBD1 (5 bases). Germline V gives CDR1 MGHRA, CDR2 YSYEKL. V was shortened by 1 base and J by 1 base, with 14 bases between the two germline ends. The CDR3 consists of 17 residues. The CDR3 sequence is CASSQVIGGYSNQPQHF. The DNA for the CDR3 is TGCGCCAGCAGCCAAGTGATTGGGGGATACAGCAATCAGCCCCAGCATTTT.

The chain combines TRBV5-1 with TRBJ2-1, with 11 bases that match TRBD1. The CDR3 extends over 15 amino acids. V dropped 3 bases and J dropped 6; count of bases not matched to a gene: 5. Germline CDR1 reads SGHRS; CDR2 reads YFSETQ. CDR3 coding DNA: TGCGCCAGCAGCTGGACAGGGGGCTGGGGCAATGAGCAGTTCTTC. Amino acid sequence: CASSWTGGWGNEQFF. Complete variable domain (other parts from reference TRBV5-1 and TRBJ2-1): KAGVTQTPRYLIKTRGQQVTLSCSPISGHRSVSWYQQTPGQGLQFLFEYFSETQRNKGNFPGRFSGRQFSNSRSEMNVSTLELGDSALYLCASSWTGGWGNEQFFGPGTRLTVL.

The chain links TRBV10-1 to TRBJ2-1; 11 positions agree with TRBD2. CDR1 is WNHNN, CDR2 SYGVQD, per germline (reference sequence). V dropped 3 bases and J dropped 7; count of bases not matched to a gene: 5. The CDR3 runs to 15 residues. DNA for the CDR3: TGCGCCAGCAGTGACGGGACTAGCGGACGGAATGAGCAGTTCTTC. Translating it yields CASSDGTSGRNEQFF.

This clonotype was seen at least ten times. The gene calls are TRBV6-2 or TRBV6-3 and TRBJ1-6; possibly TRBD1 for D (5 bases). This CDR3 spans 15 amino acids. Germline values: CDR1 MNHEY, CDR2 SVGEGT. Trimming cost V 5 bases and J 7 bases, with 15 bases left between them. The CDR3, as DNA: TGTGCCAGCAGTCTACAGGCTCTCGGGAATTCACCCCTCCACTTT. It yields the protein CASSLQALGNSPLHF.